Listed below are T cell receptor beta chains from one sample, sequenced in a study of blood T cell repertoires in COVID-19. TCRdb's table, derived via immunoSEQ multiplex PCR, lists solely in-frame clones and lacks some. The sample includes 250,000 to 300,000 clones, about 86% of them seen just once. The sample consisted of peripheral blood. The origin of the receptors is a man between 18 and 29 years old with active or convalescent COVID-19. Each CDR3 is given with its conserved first and last residue. Each record gives: CDR3 protein, CDR3 DNA, clone size, D gene, V gene, J gene. A D gene is named only where the DNA matches it firmly. A clone size is listed for some rows: how often the clone was seen (once, few, many), or a class if it is expanded.

cdr3_aa: CASSLGASPAGELFF
cdr3_nt: TGTGCCAGCAGCTTAGGAGCAAGCCCGGCCGGGGAGCTGTTTTTT
clone_size: .
d_call: .
v_call: TRBV11-2
j_call: TRBJ2-2

cdr3_aa: CTSSRHRANGELFF
cdr3_nt: TGCACCAGCAGTAGGCACAGGGCGAACGGGGAGCTGTTTTTT
clone_size: .
d_call: .
v_call: TRBV1
j_call: TRBJ2-2

cdr3_aa: CAWNRLTNTEAFF
cdr3_nt: TGTGCCTGGAATAGACTGACGAACACTGAAGCTTTCTTT
clone_size: .
d_call: .
v_call: TRBV30
j_call: TRBJ1-1

cdr3_aa: CASSFTDEQYF
cdr3_nt: TGTGCCAGCAGCTTCACGGACGAGCAGTACTTC
clone_size: .
d_call: .
v_call: TRBV5-6
j_call: TRBJ2-7

cdr3_aa: CASSLWTTYGYTF
cdr3_nt: TGTGCCAGCAGCTTGTGGACAACCTATGGCTACACCTTC
clone_size: .
d_call: .
v_call: TRBV5-5
j_call: TRBJ1-2

cdr3_aa: CASSPLGVREKLFF
cdr3_nt: TGCGCCAGCAGCCCCTTAGGAGTTCGGGAAAAACTGTTTTTT
clone_size: .
d_call: .
v_call: TRBV4-1
j_call: TRBJ1-4

cdr3_aa: CASSIDRDSYGYTF
cdr3_nt: TGTGCCAGTAGTATAGATCGGGACTCCTATGGCTACACCTTC
clone_size: few
d_call: .
v_call: TRBV19
j_call: TRBJ1-2

cdr3_aa: CASSLVRDYEQFF
cdr3_nt: TGTGCCAGCAGTTTAGTCAGGGACTATGAGCAGTTCTTC
clone_size: .
d_call: .
v_call: TRBV12-3/TRBV12-4
j_call: TRBJ2-1

cdr3_aa: CARQGMNTEAFF
cdr3_nt: TGTGCCAGACAGGGGATGAACACTGAAGCTTTCTTT
clone_size: .
d_call: TRBD1
v_call: TRBV30
j_call: TRBJ1-1

cdr3_aa: CASTRGTGVATNEKLFF
cdr3_nt: TGTGCCAGCACCCGGGGGACCGGGGTTGCAACTAATGAAAAACTGTTTTTT
clone_size: once
d_call: .
v_call: TRBV28
j_call: TRBJ1-4

cdr3_aa: CASRLAGNTGELFF
cdr3_nt: TGTGCCAGCAGACTAGCGGGGAACACCGGGGAGCTGTTTTTT
clone_size: .
d_call: TRBD2
v_call: TRBV3-1/TRBV3-2
j_call: TRBJ2-2

cdr3_aa: CAWSAWTSRETQYF
cdr3_nt: TGTGCCTGGAGTGCCTGGACTAGCCGAGAGACCCAGTACTTC
clone_size: once
d_call: TRBD2
v_call: TRBV30
j_call: TRBJ2-5

cdr3_aa: CASSHRTDQGLQQPQHF
cdr3_nt: TGCGCCAGCAGTCATCGGACCGACCAGGGGCTCCAACAGCCCCAGCATTTT
clone_size: few
d_call: .
v_call: TRBV23-1
j_call: TRBJ1-5

cdr3_aa: CAISESSTGVPYEQYF
cdr3_nt: TGTGCCATCAGTGAGTCTAGCACAGGGGTCCCCTACGAGCAGTACTTC
clone_size: .
d_call: TRBD1
v_call: TRBV10-3
j_call: TRBJ2-7

cdr3_aa: CASSYRPGGSPLHF
cdr3_nt: TGTGCCAGCAGTTACCGCCCGGGAGGTTCACCCCTCCACTTT
clone_size: few
d_call: .
v_call: TRBV6-5
j_call: TRBJ1-6

cdr3_aa: CAWIPRGQTDEQFF
cdr3_nt: TGTGCCTGGATCCCTCGTGGGCAAACCGATGAGCAGTTCTTC
clone_size: .
d_call: .
v_call: TRBV30
j_call: TRBJ2-1

cdr3_aa: CASSDPASGRWEQFF
cdr3_nt: TGTGCCAGCAGTGATCCCGCTAGCGGGAGGTGGGAGCAGTTCTTC
clone_size: .
d_call: TRBD2
v_call: TRBV6-1
j_call: TRBJ2-1

cdr3_aa: CATTGTISGNTIYF
cdr3_nt: TGTGCCACTACAGGGACGATCTCTGGAAACACCATATATTTT
clone_size: .
d_call: .
v_call: TRBV6-5
j_call: TRBJ1-3

cdr3_aa: CASSQPGGYTEAFF
cdr3_nt: TGTGCCAGCAGCCAGCCGGGGGGATACACTGAAGCTTTCTTT
clone_size: .
d_call: .
v_call: TRBV7-9
j_call: TRBJ1-1

cdr3_aa: CASSFAVQQNYGYTF
cdr3_nt: TGTGCCAGCAGTTTCGCCGTCCAACAGAACTATGGCTACACCTTC
clone_size: .
d_call: .
v_call: TRBV6-5
j_call: TRBJ1-2

cdr3_aa: CASSPGQGRSLHF
cdr3_nt: TGTGCCAGCAGCCCGGGACAGGGTAGGTCCCTCCACTTT
clone_size: .
d_call: TRBD1
v_call: TRBV11-2
j_call: TRBJ1-6

cdr3_aa: CASSQILADSYEQYF
cdr3_nt: TGCGCCAGCAGCCAAATACTAGCGGACTCCTACGAGCAGTACTTC
clone_size: .
d_call: TRBD2
v_call: TRBV4-1
j_call: TRBJ2-7

cdr3_aa: CASRPGIGGTGELFF
cdr3_nt: TGTGCCAGCAGACCAGGCATCGGAGGCACCGGGGAGCTGTTTTTT
clone_size: .
d_call: .
v_call: TRBV5-4
j_call: TRBJ2-2

cdr3_aa: CASSLESGIEQFF
cdr3_nt: TGTGCCAGCAGCTTAGAGAGCGGGATTGAGCAGTTCTTC
clone_size: .
d_call: TRBD2
v_call: TRBV7-2
j_call: TRBJ2-1

cdr3_aa: CASSLSITSGVGYTQYF
cdr3_nt: TGTGCCAGCAGCCTTTCAATTACTAGCGGGGTAGGGTATACGCAGTATTTT
clone_size: .
d_call: TRBD2
v_call: TRBV3-1/TRBV3-2
j_call: TRBJ2-3

cdr3_aa: CASSPGLAGAGPGDTQYF
cdr3_nt: TGTGCCAGCAGTCCGGGACTAGCGGGAGCGGGACCGGGAGATACGCAGTATTTT
clone_size: once
d_call: TRBD2
v_call: TRBV5-4
j_call: TRBJ2-3

cdr3_aa: CATSDRQGSSNQPQHF
cdr3_nt: TGTGCCACCAGTGATCGACAGGGTTCTAGCAATCAGCCCCAGCATTTT
clone_size: .
d_call: TRBD1
v_call: TRBV24-1
j_call: TRBJ1-5